The rows below give T cell receptor beta chains drawn from one sample of a study of control samples from healthy donors and cancer patients. Clones were sequenced by immunoSEQ multiplex PCR, and TCRdb holds only the in-frame ones, with some missing. The repertoire holds about 75,000 clones, with more than 75% as singletons. The material sequenced was blood. All receptors come from a middle-aged man in good health. Both conserved end residues are part of each CDR3. Fields, in order: V gene, J gene, D gene, clone size, CDR3 DNA, CDR3 protein. The D gene is left open where the match is weak. The size of a clone is reported for some rows only, either as once, few or many, or as a class for expanded clones.

V: TRBV12-3/TRBV12-4; J: TRBJ2-2; D: TRBD2; size: -; DNA: TGTGCCAGCAGTCTACTAGCGATCGGGGAGCTGTTTTTT; CDR3: CASSLLAIGELFF
V: TRBV4-3; J: TRBJ1-1; D: -; size: -; DNA: TGCGCCAGCAGCCTCCAACTCCTAGACCCGGGCACTGAAGCTTTCTTT; CDR3: CASSLQLLDPGTEAFF
V: TRBV18; J: TRBJ1-6; D: TRBD1; size: -; DNA: TGTGCCAGCTCACTCACGGCCAGGACAGGATCACCCCTCCACTTT; CDR3: CASSLTARTGSPLHF
V: TRBV5-4; J: TRBJ2-7; D: TRBD2; size: -; DNA: TGTGCCAGCAGCTTGGGACTAGCGGGAGGGTCGGGGGAGCAGTACTTC; CDR3: CASSLGLAGGSGEQYF
V: TRBV30; J: TRBJ2-1; D: TRBD2; size: -; DNA: TGTGCCTGGAGTCCCATGGGGGGAGGGATGTACAATGAGCAGTTCTTC; CDR3: CAWSPMGGGMYNEQFF
V: TRBV18; J: TRBJ2-1; D: -; size: -; DNA: TGTGCCAGCTCACCACCAGAGCTGAGACCGGGACACAAAGCCTACAATGAGCAGTTCTTC; CDR3: CASSPPELRPGHKAYNEQFF
V: TRBV27; J: TRBJ1-6; D: -; size: -; DNA: TGTGCCAGCAGAAAAGGGGGGGCAACCTATAATTCACCCCTCCACTTT; CDR3: CASRKGGATYNSPLHF
V: TRBV7-8; J: TRBJ2-3; D: -; size: -; DNA: TGTGCCAGCAGCTTAGATAGCTCCTCCATGAATACGCAGTATTTT; CDR3: CASSLDSSSMNTQYF
V: TRBV6-5; J: TRBJ1-2; D: -; size: -; DNA: TGTGCCAGCAGCCCCAGGGGCGGGAACTATGGCTACACCTTC; CDR3: CASSPRGGNYGYTF
V: TRBV28; J: TRBJ1-6; D: -; size: once; DNA: TGTGCCAGCAGTTTATGGCAAGGGGATAATTCACCCCTCCACTTT; CDR3: CASSLWQGDNSPLHF
V: TRBV3-1/TRBV3-2; J: TRBJ1-3; D: -; size: -; DNA: TGTGCCAGCAGCGAATCCGGCGGCTCTGGAAACACCATATATTTT; CDR3: CASSESGGSGNTIYF
V: TRBV11-3; J: TRBJ2-7; D: -; size: -; DNA: TGTGCCAGCAGCTTAAATGCCCAGCTAGAGCAGTACTTC; CDR3: CASSLNAQLEQYF
V: TRBV5-6; J: TRBJ1-3; D: -; size: few; DNA: TGTGCCAGCAGCTTGGGCCGTTGGGATTTGGGGAACACCATATATTTT; CDR3: CASSLGRWDLGNTIYF
V: TRBV18; J: TRBJ1-2; D: TRBD1; size: -; DNA: TGTGCCAGCTCCGCGGACAGGGCAAACTATGGCTACACCTTC; CDR3: CASSADRANYGYTF
V: TRBV24-1; J: TRBJ2-3; D: -; size: -; DNA: TGTGCCACCAGTCCCCGAGGAGGGACAGATACGCAGTATTTT; CDR3: CATSPRGGTDTQYF
V: TRBV7-8; J: TRBJ1-1; D: -; size: once; DNA: TGTGCCAGCAGCTGGGGCGCGAGGACTGAAGCTTTCTTT; CDR3: CASSWGARTEAFF
V: TRBV2; J: TRBJ2-5; D: -; size: -; DNA: TGTGCCAGCAGCGCCAGTAAGGTTAGGGAGACCCAGTACTTC; CDR3: CASSASKVRETQYF
V: TRBV5-1; J: TRBJ2-7; D: TRBD1; size: -; DNA: TGCGCCAGCGCCCTGGACCCTGTGGGACAGAACACGATCGAGCAGTACTTC; CDR3: CASALDPVGQNTIEQYF
V: TRBV28; J: TRBJ2-7; D: -; size: -; DNA: TGTGCCAGCAGTACCTTCGGGGACTCCTACGAGCAGTACTTC; CDR3: CASSTFGDSYEQYF
V: TRBV27; J: TRBJ1-6; D: -; size: -; DNA: TGTGCCAGCAGCCCATATCCCGGCGGGGGCAGTTCACCCCTCCACTTT; CDR3: CASSPYPGGGSSPLHF
V: TRBV4-3; J: TRBJ1-2; D: -; size: -; DNA: TGCGCCAGCAGCCAAGAGGTTCTGACTAACTATGGCTACACCTTC; CDR3: CASSQEVLTNYGYTF
V: TRBV5-1; J: TRBJ2-1; D: -; size: once; DNA: TGCGCCAGCAGCTCGGGGGAAAACAATGAGCAGTTCTTC; CDR3: CASSSGENNEQFF
V: TRBV11-2; J: TRBJ2-1; D: -; size: -; DNA: TGTGCCAGCAGCTCCCCTGGGTACGGTCGAGAGCAGTTCTTC; CDR3: CASSSPGYGREQFF
V: TRBV30; J: TRBJ1-2; D: -; size: once; DNA: TGTGCCTGGAGCACTAACTATGGCTACACCTTC; CDR3: CAWSTNYGYTF
V: TRBV29-1; J: TRBJ1-1; D: -; size: -; DNA: TGCAGCGGAACCGGGGCAACGCGGACTGAAGCTTTCTTT; CDR3: CSGTGATRTEAFF
V: TRBV9; J: TRBJ2-1; D: -; size: -; DNA: TGTGCCAGCAGCGTAGACGAGGGTAGCGTGAGTGAGCAGTTCTTC; CDR3: CASSVDEGSVSEQFF
V: TRBV28; J: TRBJ2-7; D: -; size: -; DNA: TGTGCCAGCAGTTTTGGCTACGAGCAGTACTTC; CDR3: CASSFGYEQYF
V: TRBV12-3/TRBV12-4; J: TRBJ1-5; D: -; size: -; DNA: TGTGCCAGCAGTTCCGGGGGTCAGCCCCAGCATTTT; CDR3: CASSSGGQPQHF
V: TRBV7-2; J: TRBJ2-7; D: TRBD1; size: few; DNA: TGTGCCAGCAGCCCCCGGACAGGGGTGTACGAGCAGTACTTC; CDR3: CASSPRTGVYEQYF
V: TRBV6-2/TRBV6-3; J: TRBJ2-1; D: TRBD2; size: -; DNA: TGTGCCAGCAGTTCTAGCGGGGCCTACAATGAGCAGTTCTTC; CDR3: CASSSSGAYNEQFF
V: TRBV12-3/TRBV12-4; J: TRBJ1-5; D: -; size: -; DNA: TGTGCCAGCAGTTTACGCAGGGATCAGCCCCAGCATTTT; CDR3: CASSLRRDQPQHF
V: TRBV27; J: TRBJ1-4; D: -; size: -; DNA: TGTGCCAGCAGTTTGACGTCGGGTGAAAAACTGTTTTTT; CDR3: CASSLTSGEKLFF
V: TRBV19; J: TRBJ1-2; D: TRBD1; size: -; DNA: TGTGCCAGTAGCCGAAGACCGGGACAGGGGGCGGGTTATGGCTACACCTTC; CDR3: CASSRRPGQGAGYGYTF
V: TRBV19; J: TRBJ2-2; D: TRBD1; size: few; DNA: TGTGCCAGTAGTCTCGGGACAGGGGCATCCGGGGAGCTGTTTTTT; CDR3: CASSLGTGASGELFF
V: TRBV15; J: TRBJ2-7; D: -; size: -; DNA: TGTGCCACCAGCCCAGCGGATAACCACGAGCAGTACTTC; CDR3: CATSPADNHEQYF
V: TRBV6-5; J: TRBJ2-7; D: -; size: -; DNA: TGTGCCAGCAGTTACTCGGGAATCTACGAGCAGTACTTC; CDR3: CASSYSGIYEQYF
V: TRBV2; J: TRBJ2-3; D: TRBD1; size: -; DNA: TGTGCCAGCACTATGGACAGGTGGGCAGATACGCAGTATTTT; CDR3: CASTMDRWADTQYF
V: TRBV7-8; J: TRBJ2-3; D: -; size: -; DNA: TGTGCCAGCAGCCCCCCGACGACCGACACAGATACGCAGTATTTT; CDR3: CASSPPTTDTDTQYF
V: TRBV19; J: TRBJ2-3; D: -; size: -; DNA: TGTGCTGTCTGGGGCACAGATACGCAGTATTTT; CDR3: CAVWGTDTQYF
V: TRBV7-2; J: TRBJ1-6; D: TRBD1; size: once; DNA: TGTGCCAGCAGCTTATGGCAGGGGGTCACCTATAATTCACCCCTCCACTTT; CDR3: CASSLWQGVTYNSPLHF
V: TRBV9; J: TRBJ1-2; D: -; size: -; DNA: TGTGCCAGCAGCGTAAACCTTAACTATGGCTACACCTTC; CDR3: CASSVNLNYGYTF
V: TRBV3-1/TRBV3-2; J: TRBJ1-2; D: -; size: -; DNA: TGTGCCAGCAGCCCCCAAGGGAGAGGCTACACCTTC; CDR3: CASSPQGRGYTF
V: TRBV4-2; J: TRBJ1-6; D: -; size: -; DNA: TGTGCCAGCAGCCAAGAGGGGGGGAGACTCGATAATTCACCCCTCCACTTT; CDR3: CASSQEGGRLDNSPLHF
V: TRBV5-4; J: TRBJ1-4; D: TRBD1; size: few; DNA: TGTGCCAGCAGCTATGACAGGGGAGGAAATGAAAAACTGTTTTTT; CDR3: CASSYDRGGNEKLFF
V: TRBV28; J: TRBJ1-2; D: -; size: -; DNA: TGTGCCAGCAGTCTTCAACAGGGCTATGGCTACACCTTC; CDR3: CASSLQQGYGYTF
V: TRBV5-1; J: TRBJ1-5; D: TRBD1; size: -; DNA: TGCGCCAGCAGCTCTACCCCGATGAGACAGGGTTCAAATCAGCCCCAGCATTTT; CDR3: CASSSTPMRQGSNQPQHF
V: TRBV9; J: TRBJ1-4; D: -; size: medium-sized; DNA: TGTGCCAGCAGAGGGGGGCTAAATGAAAAACTGTTTTTT; CDR3: CASRGGLNEKLFF
V: TRBV27; J: TRBJ1-2; D: -; size: -; DNA: TGTGCCAGCTCGTGGGGGTTGGGTAGTGGCTACACCTTC; CDR3: CASSWGLGSGYTF
V: TRBV7-9; J: TRBJ2-3; D: -; size: -; DNA: TGTGCCAGCAGCTTATCCGGGGGCCCTAGCACAGATACGCAGTATTTT; CDR3: CASSLSGGPSTDTQYF
V: TRBV9; J: TRBJ1-3; D: TRBD1; size: -; DNA: TGTGCCAGCAGCGGGGGACAGACACACTCTGGAAACACCATATATTTT; CDR3: CASSGGQTHSGNTIYF
V: TRBV11-3; J: TRBJ1-5; D: TRBD1; size: large; DNA: TGTGCCAGCAGCCGGGACAGAGAGCCTCCCCTCAATCAGCCCCAGCATTTT; CDR3: CASSRDREPPLNQPQHF
V: TRBV11-3; J: TRBJ2-4; D: -; size: once; DNA: TGTGCCAGCAGCTTAGATCGTACAACAGGGCCTCTAGCCAAAAACATTCAGTACTTC; CDR3: CASSLDRTTGPLAKNIQYF
V: TRBV18; J: TRBJ2-6; D: -; size: -; DNA: TGTGCCAGCTCACCACAGGGCGCCGGGGCCAACGTCCTGACTTTC; CDR3: CASSPQGAGANVLTF
V: TRBV4-1; J: TRBJ2-7; D: -; size: -; DNA: TGCGCCAGCAGCGGAACCTATGGGAGCTACGAGCAGTACTTC; CDR3: CASSGTYGSYEQYF
V: TRBV9; J: TRBJ2-2; D: TRBD2; size: -; DNA: TGTGCCAGCAGCGCCTCTCGGGGGGGGCTTACCGGGGAGCTGTTTTTT; CDR3: CASSASRGGLTGELFF
V: TRBV19; J: TRBJ2-1; D: -; size: -; DNA: TGTGCCAGTAGTCCAGGGGTCTCCTACAATGAGCAGTTCTTC; CDR3: CASSPGVSYNEQFF
V: TRBV6-1; J: TRBJ2-3; D: TRBD2; size: -; DNA: TGTGCCAGCAGTGAAGAAGCGGGAGGGTATGATACGCAGTATTTT; CDR3: CASSEEAGGYDTQYF
V: TRBV9; J: TRBJ1-4; D: -; size: -; DNA: TGTGCCAGCACCCAAGGCCATGGAGATGAAAAACTGTTTTTT; CDR3: CASTQGHGDEKLFF